One and the same sample provided the 15 T cell receptor beta chains below, sequenced in a study of beta chain features in type 1 diabetes (dated by TCRdb to the late 2010s). The research as a whole found: In all four CD4+ subsets, TCRB CDR3 length was moderately but significantly shorter in type 1 diabetes patients.

These receptors lack a known antigen. Receptor libraries were prepared by the immunoSEQ multiplex PCR assay. The entire isolated RNA was reverse transcribed using the High Capacity cDNA Reverse Transcription Kit, and thus expressed TCRB transcripts were sequenced. TCRdb took this table from immuneACCESS and kept in-frame rearrangements with V and J called. Such tables lack part of the clones; where checked against another copy, unresolved V genes explain under half of the gap, and the rest is unexplained. For this sample there are about 160,000 clones; about 8.3% appear just once. The ten largest clones capture around 0.5% of the sample. Material for sequencing was central memory CD4+ T cells from blood. These receptors were collected from a woman aged 18-29 years with type 1 diabetes.

Only a few counts were recorded for this clone. The chain joins TRBV4-3 to TRBJ2-1; TRBD1 agrees at 8 bases. Germline V gene data show CDR1 as LGHNA and CDR2 as YSLEER. The V segment lost 4 bases and the J segment 5 bases; nucleotides outside the gene matches: 16. The CDR3 totals 18 residues. CDR3 sequence: CASSPSGRGDRTDNEQFF. The CDR3 DNA follows: TGCGCCAGCAGCCCTTCTGGTCGTGGGGACAGGACCGACAATGAGCAGTTCTTC.

This clone has only a few counts. The chain has TRBV7-6 and TRBJ2-1, with TRBD2 as a possible D gene (5 bases). Looked up from germline, CDR1 is SGHVS and CDR2 is FNYEAQ. CDR3 length equals 14 residues. V dropped 1 base and J dropped 9 bases, with 13 bases sitting between them. Here the CDR3 reads CASSLGELGGEQFF. For the CDR3, the DNA is TGTGCCAGCAGCTTAGGGGAGTTAGGCGGTGAGCAGTTCTTC. Full variable domain (remainder filled in from reference TRBV7-6 and TRBJ2-1): GAGVSQSPRYKVTKRGQDVALRCDPISGHVSLYWYRQALGQGPEFLTYFNYEAQQDKSGLPNDRFSAERPEGSISTLTIQRTEQRDSAMYRCASSLGELGGEQFFGPGTRLTVL.

The chain joins TRBV19 to TRBJ1-1; D gene uncertain. V lost 9 bases and J 7 bases, leaving 15 bases between the germline ends. CDR1 is LNHDA and CDR2 is SQIVND in the germline V gene (reference sequence). The CDR3 covers 12 residues. CDR3 protein: CASQRGGREAFF. CDR3 DNA sequence: TGTGCCAGCCAACGGGGAGGACGTGAAGCTTTCTTT.

The chain carries TRBV2 and TRBJ1-1; D remains ambiguous. The V gene lost 8 bases and the J gene lost 3 bases, with 7 bases spanning the gap. CDR3 length: 11 amino acids. CDR1 and CDR2 from the germline V gene are SNHLY and FYNNEI. In nucleotides, the CDR3 is TGTGCCAGCGGGCTTGACACTGAAGCTTTCTTT. Its translation: CASGLDTEAFF.

This rearrangement joins TRBV7-2 to TRBJ2-5; tentative D call: TRBD1 (5 bases). Trimming removed 5 bases from V and 4 bases from J, with 17 bases in between. The CDR3 runs to 15 residues. Germline assignment: CDR1 SGHTA and CDR2 FQGNSA. In DNA form, the CDR3 reads TGTGCCAGCAGCCCCAGTTCGTGGCAGGGAGAGACCCAGTACTTC. This translates into CASSPSSWQGETQYF.

The chain is built from TRBV7-8 and TRBJ2-2; 7 bases align to TRBD1. This CDR3 contains 15 residues. J lost 5 bases, V lost 2 bases, and 5 bases had no gene match. The germline V gene has CDR1 SGHVS and CDR2 FQNEAQ. The CDR3 nucleotides are TGTGCCAGCAGCTTACGGCAGGGGGTTACCGGGGAGCTGTTTTTT. As protein: CASSLRQGVTGELFF.

There are many counts of this clone. V usage is TRBV29-1 and J usage is TRBJ2-7, with D unclear. This CDR3 spans 10 amino acids. Germline CDR1 and CDR2: SQVTM and ANQGSEA. The V gene lost 7 bases and the J gene lost 9 bases, with 13 bases spanning the gap. The CDR3 region is CSAVSSVQYF. The CDR3 coding sequence is TGCAGCGCCGTTAGCTCTGTGCAGTACTTC.

CDR3 nucleotide sequence: TGTGCCAGCAGCCAGCAGGGGCCAGATACGCAGTATTTT. This translates into CASSQQGPDTQYF. The chain carries TRBV7-3 and TRBJ2-3; the D gene is possibly TRBD1 (6 bases). Between the trimmed V and J ends, which lost 5 bases and 4 bases, there was a span of 10 bases. The CDR3 is 13 amino acids. Germline V gene data show CDR1 as SGHTA and CDR2 as FQGTGA.

This clone turned up a few times. The chain recombines TRBV2 with TRBJ1-1; perhaps TRBD1 as D (6 bases). Germline values: CDR1 SNHLY, CDR2 FYNNEI. Trimming took off 6 bases at V and 9 bases at J, with 14 bases between the two ends. This CDR3 contains 12 residues. This chain's CDR3 is CASSEDSQKAFF. In DNA form, the CDR3 reads TGTGCCAGCAGCGAGGACAGCCAAAAAGCTTTCTTT.

The chain combines TRBV7-9 with TRBJ1-5; 10 bases align to TRBD1. The germline V gene encodes CDR1 SEHNR and CDR2 FQNEAQ (reference sequence). There are 15 residues in the CDR3. Trimming took 5 bases from V and 7 from J; bases not matched to a gene: 8. The CDR3 here is CASSRGTGEVQPQHF. The CDR3 nucleotides read TGTGCCAGCAGCCGCGGGACAGGGGAAGTACAGCCCCAGCATTTT.

The V call is TRBV15, the J call TRBJ1-1; 9 bases fit TRBD1. V gave up 3 bases and J gave up 4 bases; unmatched junction bases: 6. The length of the CDR3 is 15 residues. Germline values: CDR1 LNHNV, CDR2 YYDKDF (reference sequence). This chain's CDR3 is CATSRAGTGSTEAFF. In DNA, the CDR3 is TGTGCCACCAGCAGGGCTGGGACAGGGAGCACTGAAGCTTTCTTT.

In this sample, this clone turned up a few times. V is TRBV27 and J is TRBJ1-4; possibly TRBD1 for D (5 bases). Germline V gene data show CDR1 as MNHEY and CDR2 as SMNVEV (reference sequence). Trimming shortened V by 4 bases and J by 14 bases, and 14 bases separated the two germline ends. The CDR3 contains 12 residues. The CDR3 is CASSSRQQSLFF. In DNA form, the CDR3 reads TGTGCCAGCAGTTCTAGACAGCAGTCGCTGTTTTTT.

The chain combines TRBV28 with TRBJ1-1; the D is unclear. CDR3 length: 14 amino acids. Germline V gives CDR1 MDHEN, CDR2 SYDVKM. V lost 2 bases and J 1 base, leaving 8 bases between the germline ends. CDR3 amino acids: CASSLGQANTEAFF. CDR3 sequence (DNA): TGTGCCAGCAGTTTAGGGCAGGCGAACACTGAAGCTTTCTTT.

V is TRBV10-3 and J is TRBJ2-7; D remains unclear. There are 13 residues in the CDR3. Germline-derived CDR1 and CDR2 are ENHRY and SYGVKD. Between the trimmed V and J ends, which lost 2 bases and 5 bases, there was a span of 10 bases. The CDR3 here is CAISEVDRDEQYF. The CDR3 bases are TGTGCCATCAGTGAGGTGGATCGGGACGAGCAGTACTTC.

In this sample, this clone turned up a few times. The genes are TRBV28 and TRBJ1-5; D gene unclear. The germline V gene has CDR1 MDHEN and CDR2 SYDVKM. V gave up 3 bases and J gave up 0 bases, with 6 bases separating them. The CDR3 is 14 residues long. This chain's CDR3 is CASSFGVSNQPQHF. In DNA, the CDR3 is TGTGCCAGCAGTTTCGGGGTTAGCAATCAGCCCCAGCATTTT.